A single sample gave rise to the 21 T cell receptor beta chains below, sequenced in a study of T cell repertoires in cytomegalovirus infection. TCRdb re-analysed the reads in MiXCR, keeping a single row per CDR3 protein. The data hold approximately 770,000 distinct CDR3 sequences, with roughly 28% observed a single time. Their antigens remain unidentified. The sample was cultured CD8+ T cells from PBMCs, taken from culture after CMV antigen stimulation. These receptor sequences come from a human donor in good health (CMV status not recorded). Some clones in this sample may be carry-over from other donors' samples.

This clonotype turned up a few times. The chain uses TRBV7-9 and TRBJ2-3, with D hard to call. Germline V gene data show CDR1 as SEHNR and CDR2 as FQNEAQ (reference sequence). Trimming stripped 5 bases from V and 2 bases from J, with 11 bases between. This CDR3 spans 14 amino acids. This chain's CDR3 is CASSAPRYTDTQYF. In DNA, the CDR3 is TGTGCCAGCAGCGCCCCCAGATACACAGATACGCAGTATTTT. The whole variable domain, remainder taken from reference TRBV7-9 and TRBJ2-3, is DTGVSQNPRHKITKRGQNVTFRCDPISEHNRLYWYRQTLGQGPEFLTYFQNEAQLEKSRLLSDRFSAERPKGSFSTLEIQRTEQGDSAMYLCASSAPRYTDTQYFGPGTRLTVL.

This clonotype was counted at least ten times. This rearrangement joins TRBV7-2 to TRBJ2-5, with TRBD2 identical over 14 bases. CDR3 length: 15 amino acids. The ends lost 5 bases at V and 3 bases at J; junction bases unmatched: 2. Germline loops: CDR1 SGHTA, CDR2 FQGNSA. The CDR3 protein is CASSPGLAGEETQYF. The CDR3 coding sequence is TGTGCCAGCAGCCCGGGACTAGCGGGGGAAGAGACCCAGTACTTC. Full variable domain (outside the CDR3, taken from reference TRBV7-2 and TRBJ2-5): GAGVSQSPSNKVTEKGKDVELRCDPISGHTALYWYRQSLGQGLEFLIYFQGNSAPDKSGLPSDRFSAERTGGSVSTLTIQRTQQEDSAVYLCASSPGLAGEETQYFGPGTRLLVL.

Only a few counts were recorded for this clonotype. This chain links TRBV24-1 with TRBJ2-6; 7 bases match TRBD1. Germline CDR1 reads KGHDR; CDR2 reads SFDVKD. The CDR3 has 20 amino acids. V lost 3 bases to trimming and J lost 1 base; unmatched junction nucleotides: 14. CDR3 in DNA: TGTGCCACCAGTGATCCTACAGCGACAGGGAAAGTATCTGGGGCCAACGTCCTGACTTTC. Protein product: CATSDPTATGKVSGANVLTF.

This clonotype was seen a few times. This sequence joins TRBV19 and TRBJ2-1, with TRBD2 as a possible D gene (7 bases). The CDR3 contains 15 residues. In germline, CDR1 is LNHDA, CDR2 SQIVND (reference sequence). Trimming stripped 1 base from V and 6 bases from J, with 13 bases between. CDR3 coding DNA: TGTGCCAGTAGTATAGTAGGGGGGGCCCCCAATGAGCAGTTCTTC. It encodes CASSIVGGAPNEQFF.

The rearrangement joins TRBV2 to TRBJ1-5; 7 nucleotides agree with TRBD1. Per the germline V gene, CDR1 is SNHLY and CDR2 is FYNNEI. V lost 6 bases and J lost 5; bases outside the gene matches: 10. CDR3 length: 15 residues. The CDR3, as DNA: TGTGCCAGCAGCCCGAGAAGGGACAGCGATCAGCCCCAGCATTTT. Translating gives CASSPRRDSDQPQHF.

This clonotype was seen only a few times. The chain is built from TRBV7-9 and TRBJ2-2; 7 bases match TRBD2. The CDR3 spans 15 residues. Trimming at V came to 7 bases and at J to 2 bases, leaving 7 bases not matched to a gene. Germline V gene sequence: CDR1 SEHNR, CDR2 FQNEAQ (reference sequence). CDR3 region: CASKELADNTGELFF. In DNA, the CDR3 is TGTGCCAGCAAGGAGCTAGCGGATAACACCGGGGAGCTGTTTTTT.

Regarding this clonotype: The junction departs from the called germline gene at one end, perhaps through a read error. This chain uses TRBV5-3 with TRBJ2-5; a weak D match, TRBD2 (6 bases). TRBV5-3 is placed among ORFs of uncertain function. This CDR3 has 15 residues. The CDR3 DNA reads as TGTGCCAGCAGCTTGACAGCCGGGGCGGAGGGGACCCAGTACTTC. Protein product: CASSLTAGAEGTQYF.

In its sample, this clonotype was seen many times. V usage is TRBV7-2 and J usage is TRBJ1-2, with TRBD1 matching over 8 bases. This CDR3 contains 15 residues. Germline trimming cut 7 bases from V and 3 bases from J; bases unmatched to any gene: 10. Germline V lookup: CDR1 SGHTA, CDR2 FQGNSA. The CDR3 spells CASNPGQGADYGYTF. The CDR3 bases are TGTGCCAGCAACCCGGGGCAGGGGGCGGACTATGGCTACACCTTC. Complete variable domain (other parts from reference TRBV7-2 and TRBJ1-2): GAGVSQSPSNKVTEKGKDVELRCDPISGHTALYWYRQSLGQGLEFLIYFQGNSAPDKSGLPSDRFSAERTGGSVSTLTIQRTQQEDSAVYLCASNPGQGADYGYTFGSGTRLTVV.

This clonotype has ten or more counts. J is TRBJ1-5 and V is TRBV7-2; D unclear. Germline-derived CDR1 and CDR2 are SGHTA and FQGNSA. Deletions cut 5 bases from V and 0 bases from J, with 11 bases between. This CDR3 comprises 15 residues. The CDR3 DNA reads TGTGCCAGCAGCCGAGATTATTATAGCAATCAGCCCCAGCATTTT. The encoded protein is CASSRDYYSNQPQHF.

The chain joins TRBV4-1 to TRBJ1-1, with TRBD1 matching 8 bases. This CDR3 is 16 amino acids long. Germline loops: CDR1 MGHRA, CDR2 YSYEKL. V gave up 4 bases and J gave up 3 bases; unmatched junction bases: 10. The CDR3 nucleotides are TGCGCCAGCAGCCGAGATCAGGGGGCCGGACACACTGAAGCTTTCTTT. Its translation is CASSRDQGAGHTEAFF.

The V gene is TRBV2, the J gene TRBJ2-7; TRBD1 matches at 8 bases. Germline loops: CDR1 SNHLY, CDR2 FYNNEI. The CDR3 runs 19 residues. Trimming at V came to 2 bases and at J to 0 bases, leaving 15 bases not matched to a gene. The CDR3 region is CASSEFNLGQAGGSYEQYV. The CDR3 nucleotides read TGTGCCAGCAGTGAATTTAATTTGGGACAGGCAGGGGGCTCCTACGAGCAGTACGTC.

This chain uses TRBV4-1 with TRBJ1-1; no reliable D call. The germline CDR1 and CDR2 sequences are MGHRA and YSYEKL. Between the trimmed V and J ends, which lost 0 bases and 3 bases, there was a span of 14 bases. The CDR3 totals 16 residues. The CDR3 coding sequence is TGCGCCAGCAGCCAAGATCGGAGCACCGGGGACACTGAAGCTTTCTTT. Protein product: CASSQDRSTGDTEAFF.

In its sample, this clonotype was seen a few times. The chain couples TRBV27 to TRBJ2-3; TRBD2 matches 7 bases. CDR1 and CDR2 (germline): MNHEY, SMNVEV (reference sequence). This CDR3 contains 17 residues. V lost 5 bases, J lost 0 bases, and 11 bases stayed unmatched. The CDR3 loop reads CASSTSELAPSTDTQYF. CDR3 DNA: TGTGCCAGCAGTACGTCCGAACTAGCGCCAAGCACAGATACGCAGTATTTT.

V usage is TRBV5-5 and J usage is TRBJ1-1; the D gene is possibly TRBD1 (6 bases). The V and J ends lost 4 bases and 3 bases respectively, with 10 bases between them. The CDR3 sequence is 13 residues long. The germline gives CDR1 SGHKS, CDR2 YYEKEE (reference sequence). CDR3 loop: CASSQRTDTEAFF. The CDR3 DNA reads as TGTGCCAGCAGCCAACGGACAGACACTGAAGCTTTCTTT.

This clonotype came up many times. The chain combines TRBV12-3 or TRBV12-4 with TRBJ1-6, with D unresolved. Between the trimmed V and J ends, which lost 10 bases and 9 bases, there was a span of 22 bases. The CDR3 sequence is 15 residues long. The CDR3 here is CATTTGGYSVSPLHF. DNA of the CDR3: TGTGCCACCACCACTGGCGGATACTCAGTTTCACCCCTCCACTTT.

There are a few counts of this clonotype. The rearrangement joins TRBV7-9 to TRBJ2-1; 7 positions match TRBD1. This CDR3 spans 15 amino acids. V lost 7 bases to trimming and J lost 7 bases; unmatched junction nucleotides: 13. Germline V gene data show CDR1 as SEHNR and CDR2 as FQNEAQ (reference sequence). The CDR3 DNA is TGTGCCAGCATCGACAGGGACCCCTTGGTAAATGAGCAGTTCTTC. Its translation: CASIDRDPLVNEQFF.

The rearrangement links TRBV27 to TRBJ2-1, with unresolved D. V lost 7 bases and J 4 bases, leaving 20 bases between the germline ends. This CDR3 region has 16 residues. Germline V gives CDR1 MNHEY, CDR2 SMNVEV (reference sequence). In DNA form, the CDR3 reads TGTGCCAGCACCCCCTTCTACCCACCCTTATACAATGAGCAGTTCTTC. Translated, it gives CASTPFYPPLYNEQFF.

This clonotype has just a few counts. The genes are TRBV7-8 and TRBJ2-3; 7 bases map to TRBD1. The germline V gene has CDR1 SGHVS and CDR2 FQNEAQ. CDR3 length: 14 residues. Trimming removed 8 bases from V and 3 bases from J; junction bases left unmatched: 8. Here the CDR3 reads CASGRDSRTDTQYF. The CDR3 DNA follows: TGTGCCAGCGGCCGGGACAGCCGTACAGATACGCAGTATTTT.

The V and J genes are TRBV6-2 or TRBV6-3 and TRBJ2-3, with 8 bases lining up with TRBD2. J gave up 0 bases and V 6 bases, and 11 bases lay outside the gene matches. Germline CDR1 MNHEY, CDR2 SVGEGT. CDR3 size: 17 residues. CDR3 sequence reads: CASSPSLAVISTDTQYF. Here the CDR3 DNA reads TGTGCCAGCAGCCCCTCACTAGCGGTAATTAGCACAGATACGCAGTATTTT.

The chain has TRBV6-2 or TRBV6-3 and TRBJ2-7, with 7 bases matching TRBD2. The germline V gene encodes CDR1 MNHEY and CDR2 SVGEGT. This CDR3 contains 16 residues. The junction had 13 bases not matched to a gene; V was cut back by 7 bases and J by 1 base. Here the CDR3 reads CASTPPGSGDSYEQYV. The CDR3 region has the DNA TGTGCCAGCACCCCTCCGGGGAGCGGGGATTCCTACGAGCAGTACGTC.

The V gene is TRBV19, the J gene TRBJ2-2; 8 bases match TRBD1. In germline, CDR1 is LNHDA, CDR2 SQIVND (reference sequence). V lost 6 bases and J lost 3; bases outside the gene matches: 12. CDR3 length: 17 residues. The CDR3 nucleotides are TGTGCCAGTAGGAGAAAACGCCGGGACAGGCACACCGGGGAGCTGTTTTTT. Amino acids: CASRRKRRDRHTGELFF.